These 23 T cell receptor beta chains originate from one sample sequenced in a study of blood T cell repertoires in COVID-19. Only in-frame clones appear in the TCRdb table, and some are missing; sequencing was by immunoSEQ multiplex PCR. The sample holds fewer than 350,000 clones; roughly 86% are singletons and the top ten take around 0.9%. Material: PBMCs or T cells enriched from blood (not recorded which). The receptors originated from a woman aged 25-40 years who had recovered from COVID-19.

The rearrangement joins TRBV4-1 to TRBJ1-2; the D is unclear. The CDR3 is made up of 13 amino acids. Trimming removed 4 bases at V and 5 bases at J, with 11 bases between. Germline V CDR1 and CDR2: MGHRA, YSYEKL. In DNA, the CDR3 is TGCGCCAGCAGCCCCTCAGTCGGGTATGGCTACACCTTC. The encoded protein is CASSPSVGYGYTF.

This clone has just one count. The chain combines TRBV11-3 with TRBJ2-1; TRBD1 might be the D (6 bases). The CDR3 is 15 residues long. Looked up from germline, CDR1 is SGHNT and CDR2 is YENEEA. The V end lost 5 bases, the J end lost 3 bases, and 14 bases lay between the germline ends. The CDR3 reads CASSPLTGVYNEQFF. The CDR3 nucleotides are TGTGCCAGCAGCCCACTGACAGGAGTCTACAATGAGCAGTTCTTC.

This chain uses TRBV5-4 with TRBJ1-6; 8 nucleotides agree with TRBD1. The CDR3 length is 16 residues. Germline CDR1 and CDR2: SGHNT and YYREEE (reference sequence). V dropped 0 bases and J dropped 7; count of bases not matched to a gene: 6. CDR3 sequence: CASSLGQGAQNSPLHF. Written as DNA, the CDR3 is TGTGCCAGCAGCTTGGGGCAGGGGGCCCAGAATTCACCCCTCCACTTT.

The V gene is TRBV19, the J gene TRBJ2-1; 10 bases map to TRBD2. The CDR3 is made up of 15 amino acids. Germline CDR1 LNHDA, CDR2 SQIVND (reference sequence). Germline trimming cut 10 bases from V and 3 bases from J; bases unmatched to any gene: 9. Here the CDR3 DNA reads TGTGCCACCGCCCCGCTAGCGGGAGTCTACAATGAGCAGTTCTTC. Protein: CATAPLAGVYNEQFF.

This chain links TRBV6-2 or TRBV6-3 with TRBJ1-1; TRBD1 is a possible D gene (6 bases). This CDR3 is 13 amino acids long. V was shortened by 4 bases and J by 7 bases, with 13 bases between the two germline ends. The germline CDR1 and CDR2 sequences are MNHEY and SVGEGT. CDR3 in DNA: TGTGCCAGCAGTTCTCGACAGGCATTTGAAGCTTTCTTT. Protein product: CASSSRQAFEAFF.

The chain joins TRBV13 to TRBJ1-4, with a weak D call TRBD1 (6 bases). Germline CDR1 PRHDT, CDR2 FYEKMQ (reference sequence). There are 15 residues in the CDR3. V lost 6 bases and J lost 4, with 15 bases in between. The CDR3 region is CASRQIGQLNEKLFF. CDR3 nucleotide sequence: TGTGCCAGCAGACAAATCGGACAGCTTAATGAAAAACTGTTTTTT.

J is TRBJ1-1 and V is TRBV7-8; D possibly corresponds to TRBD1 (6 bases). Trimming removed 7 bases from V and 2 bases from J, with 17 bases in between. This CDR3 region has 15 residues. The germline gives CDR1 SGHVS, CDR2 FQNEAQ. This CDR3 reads CASTNLRTANTEAFF. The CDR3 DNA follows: TGTGCCAGCACCAACCTTCGGACAGCTAACACTGAAGCTTTCTTT. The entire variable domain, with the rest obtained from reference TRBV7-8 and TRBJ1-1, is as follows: GAGVSQSPRYKVAKRGQDVALRCDPISGHVSLFWYQQALGQGPEFLTYFQNEAQLDKSGLPSDRFFAERPEGSVSTLKIQRTQQEDSAVYLCASTNLRTANTEAFFGQGTRLTVV.

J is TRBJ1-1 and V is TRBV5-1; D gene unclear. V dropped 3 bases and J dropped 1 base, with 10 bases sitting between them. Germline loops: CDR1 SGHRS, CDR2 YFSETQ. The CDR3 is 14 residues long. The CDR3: CASSSTSGNTEAFF. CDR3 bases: TGCGCCAGCAGCTCAACTTCAGGGAACACTGAAGCTTTCTTT.

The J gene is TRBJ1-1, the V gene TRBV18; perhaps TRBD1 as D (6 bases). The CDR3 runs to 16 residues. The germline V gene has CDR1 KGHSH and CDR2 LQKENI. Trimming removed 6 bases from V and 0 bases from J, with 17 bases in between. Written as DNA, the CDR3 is TGTGCCAGCTCCCGAAATACGCAGGGGCTGAACACTGAAGCTTTCTTT. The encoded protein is CASSRNTQGLNTEAFF.

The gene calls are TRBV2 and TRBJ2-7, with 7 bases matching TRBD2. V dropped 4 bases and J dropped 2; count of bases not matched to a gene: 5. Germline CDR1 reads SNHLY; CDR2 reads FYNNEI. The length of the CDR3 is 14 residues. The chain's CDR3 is CASSGTRVPYEQYF. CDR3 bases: TGTGCCAGCAGTGGGACTAGGGTTCCCTACGAGCAGTACTTC.

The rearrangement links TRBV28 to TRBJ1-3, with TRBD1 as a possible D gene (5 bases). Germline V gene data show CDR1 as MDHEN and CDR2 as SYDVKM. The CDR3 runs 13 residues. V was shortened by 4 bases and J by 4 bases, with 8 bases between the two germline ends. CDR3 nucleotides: TGTGCCAGCAGTTCAGGGCAGGGAAACACCATATATTTT. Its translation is CASSSGQGNTIYF.

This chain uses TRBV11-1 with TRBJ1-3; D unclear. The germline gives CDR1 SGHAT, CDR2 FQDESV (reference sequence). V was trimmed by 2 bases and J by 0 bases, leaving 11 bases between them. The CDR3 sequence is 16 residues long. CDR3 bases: TGTGCCAGCAGCTTACCGGGGTTCAACTCTGGAAACACCATATATTTT. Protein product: CASSLPGFNSGNTIYF.

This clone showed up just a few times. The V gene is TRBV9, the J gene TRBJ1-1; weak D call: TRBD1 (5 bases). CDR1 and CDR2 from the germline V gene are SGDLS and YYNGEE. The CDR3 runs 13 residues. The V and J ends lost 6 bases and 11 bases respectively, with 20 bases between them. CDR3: CASTLAGTGEAFF. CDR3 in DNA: TGTGCCAGCACCCTAGCGGGGACGGGTGAGGCTTTCTTT.

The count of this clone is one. CDR3: CASSFGVEQYF. The CDR3 region has the DNA TGTGCCAGCAGTTTTGGAGTCGAGCAGTACTTC. V gene TRBV28 combines with J gene TRBJ2-7, with D unresolved. Germline V lookup: CDR1 MDHEN, CDR2 SYDVKM. The CDR3 loop spans 11 amino acids. The V end lost 3 bases, the J end lost 6 bases, and 6 bases lay between the germline ends. Full variable domain (outside the CDR3, taken from reference TRBV28 and TRBJ2-7): DVKVTQSSRYLVKRTGEKVFLECVQDMDHENMFWYRQDPGLGLRLIYFSYDVKMKEKGDIPEGYSVSREKKERFSLILESASTNQTSMYLCASSFGVEQYFGPGTRLTVT.

The CDR3 reads CASSLQGLPLSYNSPLHF. The DNA for the CDR3 is TGTGCCAGCAGTTTACAGGGACTACCCCTCTCCTATAATTCACCCCTCCACTTT. J is TRBJ1-6 and V is TRBV27, with a possible D match to TRBD1 (5 bases). The V gene's germline CDR1 is MNHEY and CDR2 SMNVEV (reference sequence). Trimming took off 2 bases at V and 0 bases at J, with 14 bases between the two ends. The CDR3 covers 18 residues.

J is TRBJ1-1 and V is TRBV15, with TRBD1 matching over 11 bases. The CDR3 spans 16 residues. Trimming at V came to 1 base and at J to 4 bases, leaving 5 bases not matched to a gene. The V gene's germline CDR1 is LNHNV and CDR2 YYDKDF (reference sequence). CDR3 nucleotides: TGTGCCACCAGCAGAGGGGGGACAGGGGGAGTCACTGAAGCTTTCTTT. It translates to CATSRGGTGGVTEAFF.

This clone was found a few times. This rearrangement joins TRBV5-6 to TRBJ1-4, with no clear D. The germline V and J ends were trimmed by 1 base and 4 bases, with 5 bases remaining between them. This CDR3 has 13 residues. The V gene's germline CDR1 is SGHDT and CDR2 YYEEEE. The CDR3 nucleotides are TGTGCCAGCAGCTTGACTGATAATGAAAAACTGTTTTTT. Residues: CASSLTDNEKLFF.

CDR3 coding DNA: TGTGCCAGCAGCACAACAGGGGGTCTGGGTGGCAATCAGCCCCAGCATTTT. Protein: CASSTTGGLGGNQPQHF. This sequence joins TRBV7-9 and TRBJ1-5; 8 bases align to TRBD1. The CDR3 consists of 17 residues. In germline, CDR1 is SEHNR, CDR2 FQNEAQ (reference sequence). V shed 5 bases, J shed 2 bases, and the junction held 11 bases outside the gene matches.

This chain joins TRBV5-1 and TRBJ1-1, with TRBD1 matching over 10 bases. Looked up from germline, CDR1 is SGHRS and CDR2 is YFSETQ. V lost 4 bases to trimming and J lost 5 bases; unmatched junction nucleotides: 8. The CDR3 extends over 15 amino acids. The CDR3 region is CASSQTTGGVTEAFF. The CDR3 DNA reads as TGCGCCAGCAGCCAGACGACAGGGGGCGTAACTGAAGCTTTCTTT.

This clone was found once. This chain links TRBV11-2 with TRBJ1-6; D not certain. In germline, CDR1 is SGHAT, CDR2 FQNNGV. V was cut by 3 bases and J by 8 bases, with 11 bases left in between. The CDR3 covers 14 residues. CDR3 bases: TGTGCCAGCAGCTTTAGGTCAGGATATTCACCCCTCCACTTT. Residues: CASSFRSGYSPLHF.

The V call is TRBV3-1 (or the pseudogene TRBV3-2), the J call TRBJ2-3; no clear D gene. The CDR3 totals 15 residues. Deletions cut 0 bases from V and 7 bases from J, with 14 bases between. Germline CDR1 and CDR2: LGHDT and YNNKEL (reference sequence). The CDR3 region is CASSQDLVEANTQYF. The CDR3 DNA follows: TGTGCCAGCAGCCAAGATCTAGTCGAAGCAAATACGCAGTATTTT.

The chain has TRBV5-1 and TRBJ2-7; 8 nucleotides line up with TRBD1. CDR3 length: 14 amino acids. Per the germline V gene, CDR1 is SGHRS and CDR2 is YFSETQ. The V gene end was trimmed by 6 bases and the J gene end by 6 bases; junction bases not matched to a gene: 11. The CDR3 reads CASTSGQGPREQYF. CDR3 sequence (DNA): TGCGCCAGCACGAGTGGACAGGGCCCCCGCGAGCAGTACTTC. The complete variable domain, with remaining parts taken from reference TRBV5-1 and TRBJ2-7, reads KAGVTQTPRYLIKTRGQQVTLSCSPISGHRSVSWYQQTPGQGLQFLFEYFSETQRNKGNFPGRFSGRQFSNSRSEMNVSTLELGDSALYLCASTSGQGPREQYFGPGTRLTVT.

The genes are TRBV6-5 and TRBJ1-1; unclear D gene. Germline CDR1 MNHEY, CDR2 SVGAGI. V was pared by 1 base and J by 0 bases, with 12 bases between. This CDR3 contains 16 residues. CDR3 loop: CASSYLGRGMNTEAFF. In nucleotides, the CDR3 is TGTGCCAGCAGTTACTTGGGTCGGGGTATGAACACTGAAGCTTTCTTT.